This is a list of T cell receptor beta chains from one sample in a study of CD8 T cells in ankylosing spondylitis. TCRdb re-derived calls from the 5' RACE reads in MiXCR, one entry per CDR3 protein. In the table there are tens of thousands of distinct CDR3 sequences, 6% of which are singletons. The sample consisted of blood, either unsorted or a sorted T cell fraction (not recorded which). These receptors were collected from a male donor with ankylosing spondylitis or in good health (not recorded which). Each CDR3 is given with its conserved first and last residue. Each record gives: D gene, V gene, J gene, clone size, CDR3 DNA, CDR3 protein. The D gene is left open where the match is weak. Size values are once, few and many counts, or a class for expanded clones, and some rows have none.

d_gene: .
v_gene: TRBV12-3/TRBV12-4
j_gene: TRBJ1-2
abundance: many
CDR3nt: TGTGCCAGCAGTCTGACAGGTGGGGCCGTCCTGAGTGGCTACACCTTC
CDR3aa: CASSLTGGAVLSGYTF

d_gene: .
v_gene: TRBV6-5
j_gene: TRBJ2-5
abundance: many
CDR3nt: TGTGCCAGCAGTTACATGTCGGCTAGCTTGGAGACCCAGTACTTC
CDR3aa: CASSYMSASLETQYF

d_gene: .
v_gene: TRBV7-9
j_gene: TRBJ1-2
abundance: few
CDR3nt: TGTGCCAGCAGCTTGGGGGGCCGTGGCTACACCTTC
CDR3aa: CASSLGGRGYTF

d_gene: TRBD2
v_gene: TRBV28
j_gene: TRBJ2-5
abundance: many
CDR3nt: TGTGCCAGCAGACGCGGGACTAGCGGAGAAGAGACCCAGTACTTC
CDR3aa: CASRRGTSGEETQYF

d_gene: TRBD2
v_gene: TRBV24-1
j_gene: TRBJ2-1
abundance: many
CDR3nt: TGTGCCACCTTAGGGACTAGCGGGGCTTACAATGAGCAGTTCTTC
CDR3aa: CATLGTSGAYNEQFF

d_gene: .
v_gene: TRBV14
j_gene: TRBJ2-7
abundance: many
CDR3nt: TGTGCCAGCAGCCAAGTGAGGGGGGAGCAGTACTTC
CDR3aa: CASSQVRGEQYF

d_gene: .
v_gene: TRBV24-1
j_gene: TRBJ2-1
abundance: many
CDR3nt: TGTGCCACCAGTGACCCTGCCCAAGAGCAGTTCTTC
CDR3aa: CATSDPAQEQFF

d_gene: .
v_gene: TRBV10-2
j_gene: TRBJ1-1
abundance: many
CDR3nt: TGCGCCAGCAGTGGAGGGGGCACTGAAGCTTTCTTT
CDR3aa: CASSGGGTEAFF

d_gene: TRBD2
v_gene: TRBV20-1
j_gene: TRBJ2-7
abundance: many
CDR3nt: TGCAGTGCCCCCCCGACTAGCGGGAGTTACGAGCAGTACTTC
CDR3aa: CSAPPTSGSYEQYF

d_gene: .
v_gene: TRBV10-3
j_gene: TRBJ1-4
abundance: many
CDR3nt: TGTGCCATCAGTTCAGGAAATAATGAAAAACTGTTTTTT
CDR3aa: CAISSGNNEKLFF

d_gene: .
v_gene: TRBV2
j_gene: TRBJ1-6
abundance: many
CDR3nt: TGTGCCAGCAGGGTCAAGAGGGATTCACCCCTCCACTTT
CDR3aa: CASRVKRDSPLHF

d_gene: .
v_gene: TRBV20-1
j_gene: TRBJ2-4
abundance: many
CDR3nt: TGCAGTGCTAGAATTCTGGGGTCAAAAAACATTCAGTACTTC
CDR3aa: CSARILGSKNIQYF

d_gene: .
v_gene: TRBV29-1
j_gene: TRBJ2-3
abundance: many
CDR3nt: TGCAGCGTTGATGGCCTAACGGCAGATACGCAGTATTTT
CDR3aa: CSVDGLTADTQYF

d_gene: .
v_gene: TRBV6-5
j_gene: TRBJ2-1
abundance: many
CDR3nt: TGTGCCAGCAGTTACCTCGTGCGGCGAAGCTCCTACAATGAGCAGTTCTTC
CDR3aa: CASSYLVRRSSYNEQFF

d_gene: TRBD1
v_gene: TRBV4-1
j_gene: TRBJ1-4
abundance: many
CDR3nt: TGCGCCAGCAGCCAAAGGACAGGGATATGGGCAACTAATGAAAAACTGTTTTTT
CDR3aa: CASSQRTGIWATNEKLFF

d_gene: TRBD2
v_gene: TRBV5-1
j_gene: TRBJ2-5
abundance: many
CDR3nt: TGCGCCAGCACCATGACTAGCCTGGAGACCCAGTACTTC
CDR3aa: CASTMTSLETQYF

d_gene: TRBD1
v_gene: TRBV28
j_gene: TRBJ1-2
abundance: many
CDR3nt: TGTGCCAGCAGTTTAATCTTCCGGGACAGGGCCCGCGTCTATGGCTACACCTTC
CDR3aa: CASSLIFRDRARVYGYTF

d_gene: .
v_gene: TRBV7-8
j_gene: TRBJ2-5
abundance: many
CDR3nt: TGTGCCAGCAGCTCCAGCTTGGGGGGCTTGCAGTACTTC
CDR3aa: CASSSSLGGLQYF

d_gene: .
v_gene: TRBV20-1
j_gene: TRBJ1-2
abundance: many
CDR3nt: TGCAGTGATACAGCCAACTATGGCTACACCTTC
CDR3aa: CSDTANYGYTF

d_gene: .
v_gene: TRBV5-1
j_gene: TRBJ1-4
abundance: .
CDR3nt: TGCGCCTACAGCTTGTCCGGGACTAATGAAAAACTGTTTTTT
CDR3aa: CAYSLSGTNEKLFF

d_gene: .
v_gene: TRBV6-5
j_gene: TRBJ2-5
abundance: many
CDR3nt: TGTGCCAGCAGTGGTTTCCAGGGGTCCCAGTACTTC
CDR3aa: CASSGFQGSQYF